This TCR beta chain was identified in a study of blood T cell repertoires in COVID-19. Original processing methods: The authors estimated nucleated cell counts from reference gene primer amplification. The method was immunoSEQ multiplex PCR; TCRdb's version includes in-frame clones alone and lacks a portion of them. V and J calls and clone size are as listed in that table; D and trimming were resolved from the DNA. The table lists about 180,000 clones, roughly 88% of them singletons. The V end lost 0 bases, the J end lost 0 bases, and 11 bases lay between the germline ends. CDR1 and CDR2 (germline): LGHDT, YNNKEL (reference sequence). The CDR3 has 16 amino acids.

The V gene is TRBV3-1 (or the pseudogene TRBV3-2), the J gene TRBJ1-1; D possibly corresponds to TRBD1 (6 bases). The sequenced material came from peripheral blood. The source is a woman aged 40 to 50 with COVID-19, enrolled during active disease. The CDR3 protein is CASSQDLDSLNTEAFF. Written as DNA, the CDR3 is TGTGCCAGCAGCCAAGATTTGGACAGTCTGAACACTGAAGCTTTCTTT.